The clone carrying this T cell receptor beta chain was counted a single time. The data are from a study of blood T cell repertoires in COVID-19. Trimming removed 7 bases from V and 5 bases from J, with 13 bases in between. CDR3 length: 14 residues. Germline CDR1 SGHNT, CDR2 YYREEE (reference sequence). Some clones are missing from TCRdb's copy, which holds only in-frame ones; the method was immunoSEQ multiplex PCR. The sample contains about 42,000 clones, about 85% of which appear only once. The sample comprised peripheral blood. The source is a woman between 65 and 79 years old in a cohort sampled during active COVID-19. V and J are TRBV5-4 and TRBJ1-6, with D unclear. The CDR3 DNA reads TGTGCCAGCTCAAACGACTGGGATAATTCACCCCTCCACTTT. This gives the protein CASSNDWDNSPLHF. The full variable domain, rest sourced from reference TRBV5-4 and TRBJ1-6, is ETGVTQSPTHLIKTRGQQVTLRCSSQSGHNTVSWYQQALGQGPQFIFQYYREEENGRGNFPPRFSGLQFPNYSSELNVNALELDDSALYLCASSNDWDNSPLHFGNGTRLTVT.